Detailed here is one T cell receptor (beta chain). This sample is part of a study of blood T cell repertoires in COVID-19. Study at large: There were acute and convalescent COVID-19 samples, and they came from the United States, Italy and Spain.

Authors' data handling: Using reference gene primer amplification, nucleated cell counts were estimated. Only in-frame clones appear in the TCRdb table, and some are missing; sequencing was by immunoSEQ multiplex PCR. The DNA gave D and trimming, while V, J and clone size come from that table. Of roughly 410,000 clones listed, roughly 90% are singletons. This TCR derives from a woman aged 40 to 55 with COVID-19, enrolled during active disease. The specimen was peripheral blood.

The chain's CDR3 is CASSVVWVRLATSYEQYF. For the CDR3, the DNA is TGTGCCAGCAGCGTAGTTTGGGTGCGGCTAGCGACCTCCTACGAGCAGTACTTC. The V and J genes are TRBV9 and TRBJ2-7, with D maybe TRBD2 (6 bases). Germline V lookup: CDR1 SGDLS, CDR2 YYNGEE. The CDR3 consists of 18 residues. Trimming shortened V by 0 bases and J by 0 bases, and 19 bases separated the two germline ends.